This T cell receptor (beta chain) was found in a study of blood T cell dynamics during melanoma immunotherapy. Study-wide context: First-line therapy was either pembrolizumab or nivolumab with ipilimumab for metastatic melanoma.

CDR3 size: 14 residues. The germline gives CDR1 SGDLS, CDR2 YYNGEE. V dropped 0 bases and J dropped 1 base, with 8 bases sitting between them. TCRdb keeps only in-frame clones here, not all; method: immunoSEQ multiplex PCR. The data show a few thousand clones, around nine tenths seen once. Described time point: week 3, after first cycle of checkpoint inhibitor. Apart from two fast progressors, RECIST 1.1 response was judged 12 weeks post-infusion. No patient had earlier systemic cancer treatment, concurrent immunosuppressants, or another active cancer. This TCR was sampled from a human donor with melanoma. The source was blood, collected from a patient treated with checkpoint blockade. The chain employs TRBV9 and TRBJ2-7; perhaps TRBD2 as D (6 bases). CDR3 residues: CASSVGDSSYEQYF. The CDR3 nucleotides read TGTGCCAGCAGCGTAGGGGACTCGTCCTACGAGCAGTACTTC.